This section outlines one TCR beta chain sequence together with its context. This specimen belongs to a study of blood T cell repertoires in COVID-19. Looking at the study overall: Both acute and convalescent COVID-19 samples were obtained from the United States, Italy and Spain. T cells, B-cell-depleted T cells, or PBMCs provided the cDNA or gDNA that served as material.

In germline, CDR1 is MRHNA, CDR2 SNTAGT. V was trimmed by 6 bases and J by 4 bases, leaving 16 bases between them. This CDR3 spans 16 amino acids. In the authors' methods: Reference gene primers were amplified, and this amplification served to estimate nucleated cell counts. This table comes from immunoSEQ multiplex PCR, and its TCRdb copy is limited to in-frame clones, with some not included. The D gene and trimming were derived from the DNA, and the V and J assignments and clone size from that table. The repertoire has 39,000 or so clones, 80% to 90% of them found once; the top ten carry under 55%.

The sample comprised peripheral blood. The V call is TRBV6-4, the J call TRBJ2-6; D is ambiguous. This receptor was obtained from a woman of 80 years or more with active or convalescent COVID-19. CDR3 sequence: CASSPSVLEGANVLTF. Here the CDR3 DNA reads TGTGCCAGCAGCCCTTCGGTTTTGGAGGGGGCCAACGTCCTGACTTTC.